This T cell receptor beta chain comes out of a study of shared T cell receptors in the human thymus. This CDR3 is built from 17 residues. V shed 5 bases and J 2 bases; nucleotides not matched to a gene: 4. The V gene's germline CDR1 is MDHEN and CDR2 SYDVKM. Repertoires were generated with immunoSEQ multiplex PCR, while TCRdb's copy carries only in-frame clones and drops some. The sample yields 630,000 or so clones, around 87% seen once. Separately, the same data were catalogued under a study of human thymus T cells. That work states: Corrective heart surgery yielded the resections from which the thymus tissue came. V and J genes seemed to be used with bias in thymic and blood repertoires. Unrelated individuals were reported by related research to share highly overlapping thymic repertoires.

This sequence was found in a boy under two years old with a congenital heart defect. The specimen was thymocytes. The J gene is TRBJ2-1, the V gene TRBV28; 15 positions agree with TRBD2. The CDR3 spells CASSTGTSGRPYNEQFF. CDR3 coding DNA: TGTGCCAGCAGTACTGGGACTAGCGGGAGGCCCTACAATGAGCAGTTCTTC.